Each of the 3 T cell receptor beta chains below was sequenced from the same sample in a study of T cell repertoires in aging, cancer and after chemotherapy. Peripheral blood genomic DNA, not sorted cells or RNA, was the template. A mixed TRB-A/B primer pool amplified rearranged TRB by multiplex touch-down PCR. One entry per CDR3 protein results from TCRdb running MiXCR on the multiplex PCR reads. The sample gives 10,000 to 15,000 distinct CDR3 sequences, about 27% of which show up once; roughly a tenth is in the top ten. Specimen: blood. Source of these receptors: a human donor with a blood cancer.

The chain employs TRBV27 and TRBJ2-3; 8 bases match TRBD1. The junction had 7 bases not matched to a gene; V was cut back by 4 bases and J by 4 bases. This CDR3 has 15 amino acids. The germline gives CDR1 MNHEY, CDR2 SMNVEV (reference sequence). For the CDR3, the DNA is TGTGCCAGCAGTTCGCGGACAGGGTCGGCAGATACGCAGTATTTT. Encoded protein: CASSSRTGSADTQYF.

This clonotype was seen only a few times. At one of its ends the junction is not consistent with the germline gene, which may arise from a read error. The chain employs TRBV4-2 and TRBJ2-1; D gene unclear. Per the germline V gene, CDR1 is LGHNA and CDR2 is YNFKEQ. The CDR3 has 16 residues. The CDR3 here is CASSQDELSSYNEQFF. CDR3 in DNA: TGCGCCAGCAGCCAAGATGAGCTCAGCTCCTACAATGAGCAGTTCTTC.

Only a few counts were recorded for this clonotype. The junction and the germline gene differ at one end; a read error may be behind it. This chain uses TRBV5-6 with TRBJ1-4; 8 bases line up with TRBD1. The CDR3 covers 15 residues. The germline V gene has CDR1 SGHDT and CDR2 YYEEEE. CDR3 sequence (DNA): TGCGCCAGCAGCTTTAACAGGGGGACTAATGAAAAACTGTTTTTT. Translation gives CASSFNRGTNEKLFF. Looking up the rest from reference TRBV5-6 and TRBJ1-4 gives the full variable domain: DAGVTQSPTHLIKTRGQQVTLRCSPKSGHDTVSWYQQALGQGPQFIFQYYEEEERQRGNFPDRFSGHQFPNYSSELNVNALLLGDSALYLCASSFNRGTNEKLFFGSGTQLSVL.